This TCR beta chain was profiled in a study of response to subunit inactivated influenza vaccine. Each CDR3 protein gets one entry after TCRdb re-called the RT-PCR reads with MiXCR. The table has more than 150,000 distinct CDR3 sequences, 7.5% to 10% seen once. The CDR3 has 16 residues. CDR1 and CDR2 from the germline V gene are KGHDR and SFDVKD. Deletions cut 6 bases from V and 0 bases from J, with 15 bases between. Many counts were recorded for this clonotype. The receptor was derived from a man aged 45 to 65 who received an inactivated influenza vaccine. The rearrangement links TRBV24-1 to TRBJ2-3, with D possibly matching TRBD2 (6 bases). The material was non-naive T cells sorted from PBMCs, obtained on the day of vaccination. The CDR3, as DNA: TGTGCCACCAGTCCCAGCGGGCTGACTAGCACAGATACGCAGTATTTT. It yields the protein CATSPSGLTSTDTQYF.